The 24 T cell receptor beta chains listed next were all sequenced from one sample in a study of T cell responses to AZD1222 COVID-19 vaccine (dated by TCRdb to 2020 to 2023). Library generation was performed with the immunoSEQ multiplex PCR assay. The source is immuneACCESS, and TCRdb retained only in-frame sequences with V and J called. Part of the clones is not carried over; for the studies checked, unresolved V genes explain less than half of this, and the remainder is unexplained. The sample table lists roughly 150,000 clones, under 95% of them with a count of one. About 1.8% of the sample is in the top ten clones. The time point label on this specimen signifies: about 28 days (+/-7) after the second vaccine dose. Sequences were derived from peripheral blood, sampled 28 days after the second AZD1222 dose. These receptors came from an adult who received the AZD1222 COVID-19 vaccine.

The J gene is TRBJ2-4, the V gene TRBV18; D possibly uses TRBD1 or TRBD2 (5 bases each). CDR1 and CDR2 from the germline V gene are KGHSH and LQKENI. The CDR3 is 16 amino acids. The V end lost 0 bases, the J end lost 6 bases, and 15 bases lay between the germline ends. Here the CDR3 DNA reads TGTGCCAGCTCACCACCGAGTGGGGGATCGGGAAACATTCAGTACTTC. The encoded protein is CASSPPSGGSGNIQYF.

A single count supports this clone. The chain is built from TRBV27 and TRBJ2-1, with 12 bases matching TRBD2. The CDR3 loop spans 16 amino acids. Looked up from germline, CDR1 is MNHEY and CDR2 is SMNVEV (reference sequence). Trimming took 7 bases from V and 4 from J; bases not matched to a gene: 8. CDR3 region: CASTLTTSGRYNEQFF. CDR3 in DNA: TGTGCCAGCACACTAACCACTAGCGGGAGGTACAATGAGCAGTTCTTC.

A remark on this clone: Different DNA sequences within this sample yield the same CDR3. The chain has TRBV7-2 and TRBJ1-4; tentatively, D is TRBD1 (5 bases). Germline V gene sequence: CDR1 SGHTA, CDR2 FQGNSA. The V end was cut by 2 bases, the J end by 7 bases, with 14 bases between. The CDR3 is 15 amino acids. The CDR3 reads CASSLSQGGSEKLFF. In DNA, the CDR3 is TGTGCCAGCAGCTTAAGCCAGGGAGGAAGTGAAAAACTGTTTTTT.

The chain couples TRBV2 to TRBJ2-3; no clear D. The germline V and J ends were trimmed by 4 bases and 6 bases, with 17 bases remaining between them. CDR1 is SNHLY and CDR2 is FYNNEI in the germline V gene. CDR3 size: 15 residues. CDR3 residues: CASSGRLGHYDTQYF. The CDR3 nucleotides read TGTGCCAGCAGTGGGAGACTGGGCCACTATGATACGCAGTATTTT.

The rearrangement joins TRBV14 to TRBJ2-7; TRBD2 matches at 7 bases. The CDR3 runs to 16 residues. The germline V gene has CDR1 SGHDN and CDR2 FVKESK. V was clipped by 2 bases and J by 2 bases; unmatched bases: 9. The chain's CDR3 is CASSQWVGGNTYEQYF. The CDR3 DNA reads TGTGCCAGCAGCCAATGGGTGGGAGGGAACACCTACGAGCAGTACTTC.

The chain uses TRBV4-2 and TRBJ2-5, with 10 bases matching TRBD2. J lost 6 bases, V lost 1 base, and 8 bases had no gene match. The germline CDR1 and CDR2 sequences are LGHNA and YNFKEQ. This CDR3 is 16 amino acids long. DNA for the CDR3: TGTGCCAGCAGCCAAGGGTCTAGCGGGAGTAAAAAGACCCAGTACTTC. This sequence encodes CASSQGSSGSKKTQYF.

The genes are TRBV3-1 (or the pseudogene TRBV3-2) and TRBJ2-1, with TRBD2 matching 10 bases. Germline CDR1 LGHDT, CDR2 YNNKEL (reference sequence). The ends lost 5 bases at V and 9 bases at J; junction bases unmatched: 7. The CDR3 contains 14 residues. CDR3 residues: CASSSGTSVSEQFF. The CDR3 DNA is TGTGCCAGCAGCTCCGGGACTAGCGTATCTGAGCAGTTCTTC.

This rearrangement joins TRBV7-9 to TRBJ1-1; D unclear. The CDR3 has 11 amino acids. Germline V gene data show CDR1 as SEHNR and CDR2 as FQNEAQ (reference sequence). Trimming shortened V by 7 bases and J by 4 bases, and 7 bases separated the two germline ends. The CDR3 spells CASTQGTEAFF. The CDR3, as DNA: TGTGCCAGCACCCAAGGCACTGAAGCTTTCTTT.

The V and J genes are TRBV13 and TRBJ2-1, with 12 nucleotides matching TRBD2. The CDR3 spans 15 residues. Trimming at V came to 6 bases and at J to 6 bases, leaving 6 bases not matched to a gene. CDR1 PRHDT and CDR2 FYEKMQ come from the germline V gene (reference sequence). Here the CDR3 reads CASSLTSGGINEQFF. CDR3 coding DNA: TGTGCCAGCAGTCTTACTAGCGGGGGGATCAATGAGCAGTTCTTC. Drawing the rest from reference TRBV13 and TRBJ2-1, the complete variable domain is AAGVIQSPRHLIKEKRETATLKCYPIPRHDTVYWYQQGPGQDPQFLISFYEKMQSDKGSIPDRFSAQQFSDYHSELNMSSLELGDSALYFCASSLTSGGINEQFFGPGTRLTVL.

The chain couples TRBV10-3 to TRBJ1-2; D is unresolved. Deletions cut 0 bases from V and 3 bases from J, with 11 bases between. CDR1 is ENHRY, CDR2 SYGVKD, per germline. The CDR3 sequence is 15 residues long. The DNA of the CDR3 is TGTGCCATCAGTGAGTCGGGAGGGTTTGACTATGGCTACACCTTC. Its translation: CAISESGGFDYGYTF.

This chain connects TRBV7-9 to TRBJ1-2, with D possibly TRBD1 on 5 matching bases. Germline values: CDR1 SEHNR, CDR2 FQNEAQ (reference sequence). V was cut by 8 bases and J by 5 bases, with 15 bases left in between. The CDR3 extends over 13 amino acids. The CDR3 is CASSRGNRYGYTF. The CDR3, as DNA: TGTGCCAGCTCAAGGGGCAATCGGTATGGCTACACCTTC.

This sequence joins TRBV6-6 and TRBJ1-1, with D maybe TRBD1 (5 bases). The length of the CDR3 is 16 residues. Germline CDR1 reads MNHNY; CDR2 reads SVGAGI (reference sequence). V dropped 5 bases and J dropped 5 bases, with 21 bases sitting between them. The CDR3 bases are TGTGCCAGCAGTCACGGGGTAAGAGACAGTCAAACTGAAGCTTTCTTT. Its protein is CASSHGVRDSQTEAFF.

This chain joins TRBV25-1 and TRBJ1-1; D is uncertain. CDR1 MGHDK and CDR2 SYGVNS come from the germline V gene. The ends were cut back, 0 bases at V and 7 bases at J, with 15 bases in the middle. The CDR3 is made up of 15 amino acids. Written as DNA, the CDR3 is TGTGCCAGCAGTGAATATTTATGGTCGGACGGTGAAGCTTTCTTT. Its protein product is CASSEYLWSDGEAFF. Full variable domain (remainder filled in from reference TRBV25-1 and TRBJ1-1): EADIYQTPRYLVIGTGKKITLECSQTMGHDKMYWYQQDPGMELHLIHYSYGVNSTEKGDLSSESTVSRIRTEHFPLTLESARPSHTSQYLCASSEYLWSDGEAFFGQGTRLTVV.

This sequence joins TRBV6-5 and TRBJ1-3; D call uncertain. V lost 7 bases to trimming and J lost 0 bases, with 10 bases between them. The germline CDR1 and CDR2 sequences are MNHEY and SVGAGI. This CDR3 region has 14 residues. The CDR3 region is CASKFRGSGNTIYF. CDR3 bases: TGTGCCAGCAAATTTCGGGGCTCTGGAAACACCATATATTTT.

The rearrangement uses TRBV4-1 and TRBJ2-1, with D unclear. The CDR3 is made up of 14 amino acids. Trimming cost V 0 bases and J 10 bases, with 13 bases left between them. The germline V gene encodes CDR1 MGHRA and CDR2 YSYEKL. The CDR3 sequence is CASSQDMVANEQFF. The CDR3 DNA follows: TGCGCCAGCAGCCAAGATATGGTGGCTAACGAGCAGTTCTTC.

The chain carries TRBV6-4 and TRBJ1-2, with a tentative D call TRBD1 (5 bases). Germline V gene sequence: CDR1 MRHNA, CDR2 SNTAGT. V was shortened by 10 bases and J by 4 bases, with 22 bases between the two germline ends. The CDR3 has 15 residues. CDR3 in amino acids: CATPPGTTSLYGYTF. In nucleotides, the CDR3 is TGTGCCACCCCGCCCGGGACGACTTCGCTCTATGGCTACACCTTC.

This rearrangement joins TRBV10-2 to TRBJ2-7; 7 bases are a match to TRBD1. Unmatched junction bases numbered 3, after V lost 7 bases and J lost 3 bases. CDR1 and CDR2 (germline): WSHSY, SAAADI. The CDR3 runs to 12 residues. The CDR3: CASNNRGYEQYF. In DNA, the CDR3 is TGCGCCAGCAACAACAGGGGCTACGAGCAGTACTTC.

The CDR3 DNA reads as TGTGCCATCAGTGAGGTGAGGGGAAACACTGAAGCTTTCTTT. Protein: CAISEVRGNTEAFF. This sequence joins TRBV10-3 and TRBJ1-1, with D tentatively TRBD1 (5 bases). Trimming pared 2 bases from V and 2 bases from J, leaving 9 bases between. Germline V gives CDR1 ENHRY, CDR2 SYGVKD. The CDR3 is 14 residues long.

The rearrangement uses TRBV27 and TRBJ1-6, with 7 bases identical to TRBD1. V trimming: 7 bases; J trimming: 8 bases; junction bases outside the gene matches: 5. Germline CDR1 MNHEY, CDR2 SMNVEV (reference sequence). The CDR3 is 13 residues long. CDR3: CASTDRVYSPLHF. CDR3 nucleotide sequence: TGTGCCAGCACCGACAGGGTGTATTCACCCCTCCACTTT.

The chain combines TRBV5-1 with TRBJ2-1; no firm D call. Germline values: CDR1 SGHRS, CDR2 YFSETQ. Trimming left V 0 bases short and J 5 bases short, with 6 bases between. The CDR3 has 13 residues. CDR3 protein: CASSLGAHNEQFF. The CDR3 DNA sequence: TGCGCCAGCAGCTTGGGAGCCCACAATGAGCAGTTCTTC.

As for this clone: The junction departs from the called germline gene at one end, perhaps through a read error. This chain uses TRBV27 with TRBJ1-4; D gene ambiguous. Per germline, CDR1 MNHEY and CDR2 SMNVEV (reference sequence). The CDR3 contains 16 residues. The CDR3 spells CATSPGVYQEHEKLFF. CDR3 sequence (DNA): TGTGCCACCAGTCCCGGGGTGTATCAGGAACATGAAAAACTGTTTTTT.

This clone was recorded once. V usage is TRBV28 and J usage is TRBJ1-6, with 8 nucleotides matching TRBD1. CDR3 length: 14 amino acids. V trimming: 4 bases; J trimming: 11 bases; junction bases outside the gene matches: 7. Germline V gives CDR1 MDHEN, CDR2 SYDVKM. CDR3 DNA sequence: TGTGCCAGCAGTTCCCGACAGGGGAGGACACCCCTCCACTTT. Protein: CASSSRQGRTPLHF.

This sequence joins TRBV12-5 and TRBJ2-1, with TRBD2 matching over 8 bases. CDR1 LGHNT and CDR2 FRNRAP come from the germline V gene. This CDR3 comprises 18 residues. V shed 3 bases and J 3 bases; nucleotides not matched to a gene: 13. CDR3 bases: TGTGCTAGTGGTTTCAATCTACGGACTAGCAGATTCTACAATGAGCAGTTCTTC. This sequence encodes CASGFNLRTSRFYNEQFF.

V usage is TRBV5-3 and J usage is TRBJ1-6; TRBD1 agrees at 10 bases. TRBV5-3 is an ORF; its function is uncertain. The CDR3 has 21 amino acids. The V and J ends lost 3 bases and 1 base, in that order; junction bases with no gene match: 16. DNA of the CDR3: TGTGCCAGAAGCTCCGACGACAGGGGGCGTATAAGAGTGTCCTATAATTCACCCCTCCACTTT. Encoded protein: CARSSDDRGRIRVSYNSPLHF.